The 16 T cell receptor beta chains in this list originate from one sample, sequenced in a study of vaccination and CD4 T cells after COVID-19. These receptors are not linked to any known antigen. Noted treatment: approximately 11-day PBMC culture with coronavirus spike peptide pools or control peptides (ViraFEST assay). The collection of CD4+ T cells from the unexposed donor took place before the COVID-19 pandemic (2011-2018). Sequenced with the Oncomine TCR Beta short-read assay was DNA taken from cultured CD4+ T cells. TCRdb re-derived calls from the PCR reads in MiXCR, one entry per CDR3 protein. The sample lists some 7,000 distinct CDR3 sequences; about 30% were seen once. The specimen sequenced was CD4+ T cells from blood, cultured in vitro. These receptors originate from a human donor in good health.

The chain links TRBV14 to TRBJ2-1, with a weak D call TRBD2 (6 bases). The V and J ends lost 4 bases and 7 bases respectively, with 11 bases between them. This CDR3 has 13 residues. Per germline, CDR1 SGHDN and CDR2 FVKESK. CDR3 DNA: TGTGCCAGCAGCCCGGGGACTGCAAATGAGCAGTTCTTC. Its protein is CASSPGTANEQFF.

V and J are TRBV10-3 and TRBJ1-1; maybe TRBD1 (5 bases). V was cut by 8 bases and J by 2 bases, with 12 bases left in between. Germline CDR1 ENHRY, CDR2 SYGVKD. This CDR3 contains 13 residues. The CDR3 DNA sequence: TGTGCCATCGAAGACGGGGGAAACACTGAAGCTTTCTTT. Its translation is CAIEDGGNTEAFF.

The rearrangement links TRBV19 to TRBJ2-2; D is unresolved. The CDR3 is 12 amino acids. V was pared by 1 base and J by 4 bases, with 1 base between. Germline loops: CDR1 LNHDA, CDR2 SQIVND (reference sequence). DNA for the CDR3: TGTGCCAGTAGTATAGGCACCGGGGAGCTGTTTTTT. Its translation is CASSIGTGELFF.

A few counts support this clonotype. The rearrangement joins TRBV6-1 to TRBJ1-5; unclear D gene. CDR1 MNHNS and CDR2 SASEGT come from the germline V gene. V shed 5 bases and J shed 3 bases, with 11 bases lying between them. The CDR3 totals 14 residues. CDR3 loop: CASSIRVNNQPQHF. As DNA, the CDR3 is TGTGCCAGCAGTATTAGGGTGAACAATCAGCCCCAGCATTTT.

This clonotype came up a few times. CDR3 amino acids: CASSQHLTGAGELFF. The CDR3 coding sequence is TGCGCCAGCAGTCAACACTTGACAGGGGCCGGGGAGCTGTTTTTT. This sequence joins TRBV10-1 and TRBJ2-2, with 8 bases fitting TRBD1. Unmatched junction bases numbered 8, after V lost 5 bases and J lost 6 bases. This CDR3 region has 15 residues. Germline V gene lookup returns CDR1 WNHNN and CDR2 SYGVQD (reference sequence).

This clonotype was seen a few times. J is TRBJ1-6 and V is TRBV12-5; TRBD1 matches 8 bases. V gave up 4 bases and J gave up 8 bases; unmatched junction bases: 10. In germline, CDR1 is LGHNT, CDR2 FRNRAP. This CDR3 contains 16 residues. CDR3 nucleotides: TGTGCTAGTGGTTATCCCACCGGGACAGGACATTCACCCCTCCACTTT. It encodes CASGYPTGTGHSPLHF.

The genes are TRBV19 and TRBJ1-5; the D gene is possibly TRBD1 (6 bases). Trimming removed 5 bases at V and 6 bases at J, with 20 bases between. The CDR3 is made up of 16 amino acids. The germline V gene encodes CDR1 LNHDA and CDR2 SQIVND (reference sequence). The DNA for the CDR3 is TGTGCCAGTAGTCCATCACATACAGGGTCGGGTCAGCCCCAGCATTTT. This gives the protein CASSPSHTGSGQPQHF.

CDR3 sequence (DNA): TGTGCCAGCAGCCTACAGGGGGGGGTATACAATGAGCAGTTCTTC. It is translated as CASSLQGGVYNEQFF. The rearrangement joins TRBV7-3 to TRBJ2-1; TRBD1 is a possible D gene (8 bases). Looked up from germline, CDR1 is SGHTA and CDR2 is FQGTGA. V lost 5 bases and J lost 4, with 15 bases in between. This CDR3 has 15 residues.

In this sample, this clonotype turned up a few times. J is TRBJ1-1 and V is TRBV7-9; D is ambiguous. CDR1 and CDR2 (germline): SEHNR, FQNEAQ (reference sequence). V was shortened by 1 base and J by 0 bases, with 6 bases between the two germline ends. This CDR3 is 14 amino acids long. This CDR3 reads CASSLGGVNTEAFF. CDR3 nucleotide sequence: TGTGCCAGCAGCTTAGGAGGTGTGAACACTGAAGCTTTCTTT.

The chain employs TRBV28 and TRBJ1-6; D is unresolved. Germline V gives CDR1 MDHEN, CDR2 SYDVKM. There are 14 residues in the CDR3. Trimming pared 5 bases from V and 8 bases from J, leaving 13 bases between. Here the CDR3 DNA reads TGTGCCAGCAGTCACCAGATACTGGATTCACCCCTCCACTTT. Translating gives CASSHQILDSPLHF. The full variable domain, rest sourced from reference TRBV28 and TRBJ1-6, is DVKVTQSSRYLVKRTGEKVFLECVQDMDHENMFWYRQDPGLGLRLIYFSYDVKMKEKGDIPEGYSVSREKKERFSLILESASTNQTSMYLCASSHQILDSPLHFGNGTRLTVT.

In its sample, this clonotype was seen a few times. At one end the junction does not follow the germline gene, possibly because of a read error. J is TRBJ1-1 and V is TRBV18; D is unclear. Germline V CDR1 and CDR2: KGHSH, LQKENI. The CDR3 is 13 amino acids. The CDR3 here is CASSHVPEGGWIF. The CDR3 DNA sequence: TGTGCCAGCTCCCACGTTCCGGAGGGAGGGTGGATCTTT.

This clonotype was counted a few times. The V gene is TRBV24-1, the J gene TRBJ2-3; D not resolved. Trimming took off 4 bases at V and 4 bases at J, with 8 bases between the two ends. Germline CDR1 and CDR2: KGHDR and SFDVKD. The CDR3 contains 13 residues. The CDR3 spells CATSEEFPDTQYF. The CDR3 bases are TGTGCCACCAGTGAGGAGTTCCCAGATACGCAGTATTTT.

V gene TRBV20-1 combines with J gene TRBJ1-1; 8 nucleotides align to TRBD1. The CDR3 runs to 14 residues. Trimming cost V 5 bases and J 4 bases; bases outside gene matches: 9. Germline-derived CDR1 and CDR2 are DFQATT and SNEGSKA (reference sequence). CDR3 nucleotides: TGCAGTGCTCCCAAAACAGGGGGAGGCACTGAAGCTTTCTTT. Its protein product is CSAPKTGGGTEAFF.

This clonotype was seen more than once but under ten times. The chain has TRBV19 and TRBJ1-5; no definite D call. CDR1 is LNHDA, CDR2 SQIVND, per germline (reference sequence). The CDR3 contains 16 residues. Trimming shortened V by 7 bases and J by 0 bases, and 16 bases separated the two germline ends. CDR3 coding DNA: TGTGCCAGTAATTTGGGCACATTAGATAGCAATCAGCCCCAGCATTTT. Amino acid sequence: CASNLGTLDSNQPQHF.

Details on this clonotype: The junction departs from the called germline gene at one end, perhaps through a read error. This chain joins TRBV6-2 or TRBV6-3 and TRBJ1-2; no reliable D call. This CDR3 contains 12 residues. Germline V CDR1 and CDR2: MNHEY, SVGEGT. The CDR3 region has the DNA TGTGCCAGCAGTTACTCGAAATCGGGCCCTGACTTC. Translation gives CASSYSKSGPDF.

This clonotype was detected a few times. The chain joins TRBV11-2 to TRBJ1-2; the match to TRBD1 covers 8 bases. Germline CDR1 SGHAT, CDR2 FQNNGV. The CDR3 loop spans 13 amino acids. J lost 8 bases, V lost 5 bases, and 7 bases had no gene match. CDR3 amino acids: CASSVDRGGGYTF. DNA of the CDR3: TGTGCCAGCAGCGTCGACAGGGGAGGAGGCTACACCTTC.